These 21 T cell receptor beta chains were all obtained from the same sample, sequenced in a study of CD8+ T cells in alopecia areata. The sequencing template was cDNA reverse transcribed from extracted RNA. The method was immunoSEQ multiplex PCR; TCRdb's version includes in-frame clones alone and lacks a portion of them. The sample lists around 14,000 clones, under 60% seen once, with 11% in the top ten. The study team obtained lesional scalp punch biopsies and peripheral blood from alopecia areata patients. The material sequenced was skin, taken at week 0. The source of these receptors is a human donor with alopecia areata.

The gene calls are TRBV25-1 and TRBJ1-1; 8 positions match TRBD1. This CDR3 contains 13 residues. Germline V gene data show CDR1 as MGHDK and CDR2 as SYGVNS. Trimming at V came to 6 bases and at J to 7 bases, leaving 7 bases not matched to a gene. Here the CDR3 DNA reads TGTGCCAGCAGGAGACAGGGGCGGCATGAAGCTTTCTTT. Translating gives CASRRQGRHEAFF.

This chain connects TRBV5-6 to TRBJ2-3; 11 nucleotides agree with TRBD2. This CDR3 has 16 residues. The V segment lost 5 bases and the J segment 1 base; nucleotides outside the gene matches: 6. Germline assignment: CDR1 SGHDT and CDR2 YYEEEE. The CDR3 nucleotides are TGTGCCAGCAGTACACCGGGACTAGCGGGCACAGATACGCAGTATTTT. Translation gives CASSTPGLAGTDTQYF.

The V gene is TRBV5-4, the J gene TRBJ1-3; no reliable D call. Germline V lookup: CDR1 SGHNT, CDR2 YYREEE (reference sequence). The CDR3 length is 16 residues. V dropped 4 bases and J dropped 0 bases, with 14 bases sitting between them. The chain's CDR3 is CASSEQTRSSGNTIYF. CDR3 DNA: TGTGCCAGCAGCGAACAAACTCGGAGCTCTGGAAACACCATATATTTT.

The DNA of the CDR3 is TGTGCCAGCAGTTACACAGGGGGCAACTATGGCTACACCTTC. This encodes CASSYTGGNYGYTF. V is TRBV6-5 and J is TRBJ1-2; 9 nucleotides line up with TRBD1. The germline V gene has CDR1 MNHEY and CDR2 SVGAGI. This CDR3 contains 14 residues. The V gene end was trimmed by 2 bases and the J gene end by 2 bases; junction bases not matched to a gene: 0.

This sequence joins TRBV5-1 and TRBJ2-7; 8 bases are a match to TRBD2. Unmatched junction bases numbered 6, after V lost 0 bases and J lost 4 bases. In germline, CDR1 is SGHRS, CDR2 YFSETQ. The CDR3 loop spans 15 amino acids. CDR3 region: CASSLVAGREYEQYF. The CDR3 coding sequence is TGCGCCAGCAGCTTGGTAGCGGGGCGGGAATACGAGCAGTACTTC.

The rearrangement joins TRBV29-1 to TRBJ1-1, with a tentative D call TRBD1 (6 bases). V lost 8 bases to trimming and J lost 1 base, with 11 bases between them. Per germline, CDR1 SQVTM and CDR2 ANQGSEA. The CDR3 length is 12 residues. The CDR3 coding sequence is TGCAGCACTCCGGACAGGAACACTGAAGCTTTCTTT. As protein: CSTPDRNTEAFF. Complete variable domain (other parts from reference TRBV29-1 and TRBJ1-1): SAVISQKPSRDICQRGTSLTIQCQVDSQVTMMFWYRQQPGQSLTLIATANQGSEATYESGFVIDKFPISRPNLTFSTLTVSNMSPEDSSIYLCSTPDRNTEAFFGQGTRLTVV.

This clone has a handful of counts. The rearrangement joins TRBV7-9 to TRBJ1-1, with D perhaps matching TRBD1 (6 bases). Germline lookup yields CDR1 SEHNR and CDR2 FQNEAQ (reference sequence). V was cut by 1 base and J by 1 base, with 7 bases left in between. The CDR3 is made up of 14 amino acids. CDR3 nucleotides: TGTGCCAGCAGCTTAGGACAGGCGAACACTGAAGCTTTCTTT. Amino acids: CASSLGQANTEAFF.

The chain employs TRBV30 and TRBJ2-1; D ambiguous. The V end lost 3 bases, the J end lost 0 bases, and 6 bases lay between the germline ends. CDR1 and CDR2 (germline): GTSNPN, SVGIG (reference sequence). The CDR3 has 13 amino acids. In DNA, the CDR3 is TGTGCCTGGAGCGATAGCTCCTACAATGAGCAGTTCTTC. It encodes CAWSDSSYNEQFF.

The chain employs TRBV29-1 and TRBJ2-3; 11 nucleotides agree with TRBD2. CDR3 length equals 17 residues. V lost 4 bases to trimming and J lost 2 bases; unmatched junction nucleotides: 11. Germline-derived CDR1 and CDR2 are SQVTM and ANQGSEA. DNA of the CDR3: TGCAGCGTTGGGGGGCCTAGCGGGGGGCCCCTCACAGATACGCAGTATTTT. This gives the protein CSVGGPSGGPLTDTQYF.

This rearrangement joins TRBV10-3 to TRBJ1-1, with D possibly TRBD1 on 6 matching bases. This CDR3 is 15 amino acids long. V was pared by 4 bases and J by 1 base, with 13 bases between. CDR1 and CDR2 (germline): ENHRY, SYGVKD. CDR3 DNA: TGTGCCATCAGTGGGGATTCACAGGGGAACACTGAAGCTTTCTTT. Encoded protein: CAISGDSQGNTEAFF.

The V gene is TRBV15, the J gene TRBJ2-2, with 7 positions matching TRBD1. The germline V gene encodes CDR1 LNHNV and CDR2 YYDKDF (reference sequence). CDR3 length: 15 residues. V lost 5 bases, J lost 4 bases, and 7 bases stayed unmatched. This chain's CDR3 is CATSDREMGTGELFF. The CDR3 DNA reads TGTGCCACCAGCGACAGGGAAATGGGCACCGGGGAGCTGTTTTTT.

This clone appeared a few times. V gene TRBV7-2 combines with J gene TRBJ2-3, with 8 bases matching TRBD2. Per the germline V gene, CDR1 is SGHTA and CDR2 is FQGNSA. J was trimmed by 0 bases and V by 2 bases; bases with no gene match: 1. The CDR3 is 15 amino acids. The CDR3 coding sequence is TGTGCCAGCAGCTTAACGGGGGGGAGCACAGATACGCAGTATTTT. Protein product: CASSLTGGSTDTQYF.

This clone was seen a handful of times. The chain employs TRBV14 and TRBJ2-7, with D hard to call. Germline CDR1 SGHDN, CDR2 FVKESK. The CDR3 is 13 residues long. Trimming left V 4 bases short and J 8 bases short, with 15 bases between. CDR3 protein: CASSLWPYTQQYF. The CDR3 region has the DNA TGTGCCAGCAGCCTTTGGCCCTATACACAGCAGTACTTC.

Only one count was recorded for this clone. DNA of the CDR3: TGTGCCAGCAGCTTGGGGGGGGTGGTAGATGGCTACACCTTC. Its protein product is CASSLGGVVDGYTF. The V call is TRBV5-4, the J call TRBJ1-2; weak D call: TRBD1 (5 bases). V was clipped by 0 bases and J by 6 bases, with 12 bases between them. The CDR3 length is 14 residues. Per germline, CDR1 SGHNT and CDR2 YYREEE (reference sequence).

The rearrangement uses TRBV7-2 and TRBJ2-2, with 8 bases lining up with TRBD1. CDR3 length equals 16 residues. The germline gives CDR1 SGHTA, CDR2 FQGNSA. V shed 1 base and J 7 bases; nucleotides not matched to a gene: 8. The CDR3, as DNA: TGTGCCAGCAGCTTAGTCGCACAGGGGGTGGGCGGGGAGCTGTTTTTT. Translating gives CASSLVAQGVGGELFF.

V gene TRBV29-1 combines with J gene TRBJ2-1, with D unresolved. The V end was cut by 6 bases, the J end by 2 bases, with 8 bases between. Germline assignment: CDR1 SQVTM and CDR2 ANQGSEA. The CDR3 runs 12 residues. CDR3 sequence (DNA): TGCAGCGTCCCTCTAGCCTACAATGAGCAGTTCTTC. Translating it yields CSVPLAYNEQFF.

This chain links TRBV21-1 with TRBJ1-2. TRBV21-1 is recorded as a pseudogene. CDR3 length: 14 amino acids. The CDR3: CASSKKRTNYGYTF. DNA for the CDR3: TGTGCCAGCAGCAAAAAGAGAACGAACTATGGCTACACCTTC.

This clone was observed a few times. J is TRBJ2-2 and V is TRBV6-5; 9 bases are shared with TRBD2. Unmatched junction bases numbered 3, after V lost 6 bases and J lost 1 base. This CDR3 region has 15 residues. CDR1 is MNHEY, CDR2 SVGAGI, per germline. CDR3 region: CASSELAGNTGELFF. The DNA of the CDR3 is TGTGCCAGCAGCGAACTAGCGGGGAACACCGGGGAGCTGTTTTTT.

This clone was observed a handful of times. V usage is TRBV28 and J usage is TRBJ2-2; 9 bases match TRBD1. The V gene's germline CDR1 is MDHEN and CDR2 SYDVKM. Unmatched junction bases numbered 3, after V lost 5 bases and J lost 5 bases. The CDR3 totals 14 residues. In nucleotides, the CDR3 is TGTGCCAGCAGTCAAGGACAGGGGACCGGGGAGCTGTTTTTT. Amino acids: CASSQGQGTGELFF.

The chain recombines TRBV19 with TRBJ1-1; no firm D call. V lost 5 bases and J lost 0, with 7 bases in between. Germline assignment: CDR1 LNHDA and CDR2 SQIVND (reference sequence). This CDR3 region has 13 residues. The CDR3 spells CASSRWLNTEAFF. The CDR3 DNA reads as TGTGCCAGTAGTCGGTGGCTGAACACTGAAGCTTTCTTT.

On this clone itself: A far bigger clonotype differs at one base, so this is likely a read error. The V and J genes are TRBV27 and TRBJ2-7; 9 nucleotides line up with TRBD1. The length of the CDR3 is 16 residues. Germline assignment: CDR1 MNHEY and CDR2 SMNVEV (reference sequence). Written as DNA, the CDR3 is TGTGCCAGCAGTTCCGGCGTAGGGGACAGGGTCTACGAGCAGTGCTTC. It translates to CASSSGVGDRVYEQCF.